This T cell receptor beta chain was recorded in a study of cytomegalovirus exposure and HLA in healthy donors. Overall study findings and caveats: CMV antigen specificity was confirmed in vitro for a few CMV-associated chains. Sequencing had likely introduced a cluster of highly shared sequence variants as an artifact.

These donors, healthy bone marrow donors, were studied. The PCR employed 60 Vbeta primers together with 13 Jbeta primers. Under the authors' procedure: Later reanalysis found 60 million to 90 million unique TCR beta chains, 10 million to 12 million of them shared. Libraries were prepared by immunoSEQ multiplex PCR; TCRdb keeps only in-frame clonotypes and omits some of them. That table furnishes V, J and clone size, whereas the DNA furnished D and trimming. The data contain more than 130,000 clones, 60% to 85% of them singletons. For this clone: Antigen: not known.

The CDR3 length is 17 residues. V lost 0 bases to trimming and J lost 3 bases; unmatched junction nucleotides: 7. Germline CDR1 is SGHAT and CDR2 is FQNNGV. Sequenced input: PBMCs. The clonotype comes from a male donor in good health and CMV-seronegative. This sequence joins TRBV11-2 and TRBJ2-1, with 8 positions matching TRBD2. The CDR3 DNA reads as TGTGCCAGCAGCTTAGATCGCCTAGCGGGCAACTACAATGAGCAGTTCTTC. Translation gives CASSLDRLAGNYNEQFF.